The 11 T cell receptor beta chains given below trace back to one sample, sequenced in a study of shared clonotypes between healthy human individuals. Clones were sequenced by immunoSEQ multiplex PCR, and TCRdb holds only the in-frame ones, with some missing. The profile shows fewer than 700,000 clones, around 76% of them singletons. The specimen sequenced was PBMCs. The receptor set was obtained from a woman aged 40 to 50 in good health. Some clones in this sample may be carry-over from other donors' samples.

V and J are TRBV4-1 and TRBJ1-3; weak D call: TRBD1 (5 bases). The germline CDR1 and CDR2 sequences are MGHRA and YSYEKL. Trimming removed 0 bases at V and 3 bases at J, with 12 bases between. The CDR3 extends over 16 amino acids. The CDR3 loop is CASSQDQGARGNTIYF. CDR3 in DNA: TGCGCCAGCAGCCAAGATCAAGGGGCGCGTGGAAACACCATATATTTT.

The chain combines TRBV18 with TRBJ1-4; D gene ambiguous. CDR1 KGHSH and CDR2 LQKENI come from the germline V gene. The CDR3 spans 13 residues. Trimming stripped 2 bases from V and 7 bases from J, with 8 bases between. In DNA, the CDR3 is TGTGCCAGCTCACCAGGGGTCGGTGAAAAACTGTTTTTT. It specifies CASSPGVGEKLFF.

The genes are TRBV4-1 and TRBJ1-2; D not certain. The CDR3 contains 16 residues. Between the trimmed V and J ends, which lost 0 bases and 8 bases, there was a span of 19 bases. Looked up from germline, CDR1 is MGHRA and CDR2 is YSYEKL. CDR3 sequence: CASSQDWAPPARGYTF. CDR3 sequence (DNA): TGCGCCAGCAGCCAAGATTGGGCCCCCCCGGCGAGGGGCTACACCTTC.

This chain connects TRBV10-1 to TRBJ1-5; perhaps TRBD1 as D (5 bases). This CDR3 region has 15 residues. Germline assignment: CDR1 WNHNN and CDR2 SYGVQD (reference sequence). Trimming took off 7 bases at V and 3 bases at J, with 16 bases between the two ends. The CDR3 loop reads CASNGTPRANQPQHF. The CDR3 DNA is TGCGCCAGCAACGGGACCCCCCGGGCCAATCAGCCCCAGCATTTT.

The chain couples TRBV25-1 to TRBJ1-6; D possibly corresponds to TRBD1 (6 bases). From germline, CDR1 is MGHDK and CDR2 SYGVNS. V gave up 7 bases and J gave up 11 bases, with 15 bases separating them. This CDR3 contains 13 residues. CDR3 amino acids: CASIPSKGAPLHF. The CDR3 nucleotides read TGTGCCAGCATCCCCTCCAAGGGGGCACCCCTCCACTTT.

The chain has TRBV28 and TRBJ2-2; D is unresolved. V shed 2 bases and J shed 5 bases, with 12 bases lying between them. CDR3 length: 15 amino acids. Germline V gene sequence: CDR1 MDHEN, CDR2 SYDVKM. The CDR3 is CASSLGSLETGELFF. CDR3 coding DNA: TGTGCCAGCAGTTTAGGTAGCCTAGAGACCGGGGAGCTGTTTTTT. Full variable domain (outside the CDR3, taken from reference TRBV28 and TRBJ2-2): DVKVTQSSRYLVKRTGEKVFLECVQDMDHENMFWYRQDPGLGLRLIYFSYDVKMKEKGDIPEGYSVSREKKERFSLILESASTNQTSMYLCASSLGSLETGELFFGEGSRLTVL.

In DNA, the CDR3 is TGCAGTGTTCATAGCACAGATACGCAGTATTTT. This translates into CSVHSTDTQYF. The chain couples TRBV20-1 to TRBJ2-3; no definite D call. CDR1 and CDR2 (germline): DFQATT, SNEGSKA (reference sequence). The V end lost 7 bases, the J end lost 0 bases, and 5 bases lay between the germline ends. This CDR3 is 11 amino acids long.

The CDR3 protein is CASSLVRRVRYAGELFF. The CDR3 nucleotides are TGTGCCAGCAGCTTGGTTCGGCGGGTTAGATACGCCGGGGAGCTGTTTTTT. The chain combines TRBV5-8 with TRBJ2-2; weak D call: TRBD2 (5 bases). This CDR3 comprises 17 residues. The V end was cut by 0 bases, the J end by 6 bases, with 18 bases between. Germline V CDR1 and CDR2: SGHTS, YDEGEE.

The chain couples TRBV7-2 to TRBJ2-7; 11 bases align to TRBD1. The CDR3 spans 16 residues. V lost 5 bases and J lost 6; bases outside the gene matches: 12. Germline CDR1 is SGHTA and CDR2 is FQGNSA. CDR3 nucleotide sequence: TGTGCCAGCAGCCCGGATACCGGGACAGGGGGAGGCGAGCAGTACTTC. Translating gives CASSPDTGTGGGEQYF. The variable domain in full, completed from reference TRBV7-2 and TRBJ2-7, reads GAGVSQSPSNKVTEKGKDVELRCDPISGHTALYWYRQSLGQGLEFLIYFQGNSAPDKSGLPSDRFSAERTGGSVSTLTIQRTQQEDSAVYLCASSPDTGTGGGEQYFGPGTRLTVT.

The chain links TRBV7-9 to TRBJ1-1; weak D call: TRBD1 (6 bases). Per germline, CDR1 SEHNR and CDR2 FQNEAQ (reference sequence). The V end was cut by 3 bases, the J end by 8 bases, with 13 bases between. CDR3 length: 13 amino acids. The CDR3 loop is CASSLDSNSEAFF. The DNA of the CDR3 is TGTGCCAGCAGCTTGGACAGCAATTCGGAAGCTTTCTTT.

V is TRBV4-2 and J is TRBJ1-3; 8 bases are shared with TRBD1. Germline values: CDR1 LGHNA, CDR2 YNFKEQ. This CDR3 comprises 15 residues. The J segment lost 4 bases and the V segment lost 4 bases, leaving 6 bases of the junction unmatched. The CDR3 sequence: CASSPGRTGGNTIYF. The DNA for the CDR3 is TGTGCCAGCAGCCCCGGGCGGACAGGGGGAAACACCATATATTTT.